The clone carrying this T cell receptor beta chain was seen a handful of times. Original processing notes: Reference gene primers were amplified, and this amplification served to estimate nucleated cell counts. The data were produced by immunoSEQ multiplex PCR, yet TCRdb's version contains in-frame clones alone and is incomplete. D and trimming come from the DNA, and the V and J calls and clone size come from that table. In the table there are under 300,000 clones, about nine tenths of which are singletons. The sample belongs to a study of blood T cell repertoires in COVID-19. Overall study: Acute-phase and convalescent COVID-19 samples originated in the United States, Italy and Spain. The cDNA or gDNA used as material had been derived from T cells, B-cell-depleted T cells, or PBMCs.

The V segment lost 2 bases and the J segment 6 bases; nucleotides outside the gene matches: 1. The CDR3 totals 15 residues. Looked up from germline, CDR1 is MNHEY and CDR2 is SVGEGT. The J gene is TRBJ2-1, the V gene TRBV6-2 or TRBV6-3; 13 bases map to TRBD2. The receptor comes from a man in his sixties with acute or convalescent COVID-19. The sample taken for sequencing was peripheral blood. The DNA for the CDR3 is TGTGCCAGCAGTTACGGGACTAGCGGGATCAATGAGCAGTTCTTC. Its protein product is CASSYGTSGINEQFF.